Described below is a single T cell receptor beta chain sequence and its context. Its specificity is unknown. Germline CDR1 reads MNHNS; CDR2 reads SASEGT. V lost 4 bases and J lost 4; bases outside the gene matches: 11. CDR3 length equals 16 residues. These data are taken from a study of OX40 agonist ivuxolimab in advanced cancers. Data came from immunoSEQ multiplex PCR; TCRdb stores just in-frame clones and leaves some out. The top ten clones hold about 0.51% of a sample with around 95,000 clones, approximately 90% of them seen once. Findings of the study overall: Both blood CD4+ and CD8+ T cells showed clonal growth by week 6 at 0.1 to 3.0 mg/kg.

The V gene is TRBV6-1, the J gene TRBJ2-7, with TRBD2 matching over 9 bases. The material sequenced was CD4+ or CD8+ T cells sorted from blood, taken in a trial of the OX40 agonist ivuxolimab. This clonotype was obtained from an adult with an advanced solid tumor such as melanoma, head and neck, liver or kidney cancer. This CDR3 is CASSASLSGSGYEQYF. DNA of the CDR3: TGTGCCAGCAGTGCGTCCCTTAGCGGGAGTGGGTACGAGCAGTACTTC.